This T cell receptor beta chain was retrieved from a study of T cells in Graves' hyperthyroidism and ophthalmopathy. Study context: Peripheral blood collection took place at initial diagnosis, before any treatment.

It was considered stable Graves' hyperthyroidism when ophthalmopathy did not progress within 18 months. Trimming removed 4 bases at V and 4 bases at J, with 13 bases between. This CDR3 spans 14 amino acids. The germline gives CDR1 MDHEN, CDR2 SYDVKM. The source material, RNA transcripts, was used to amplify TCR beta CDR3 regions. When the TCR CDR3 underwent first-round RT-PCR, the HTBI primer set was used. TCRdb processed the multiplex PCR reads anew with MiXCR; each CDR3 protein has one entry. The data contain some 510,000 distinct CDR3 sequences, less than 25% of them seen just once; the ten biggest clones take up roughly 29%.

The TCR comes from a man between 18 and 35 years old with Graves' hyperthyroidism. The chain couples TRBV28 to TRBJ1-2; no firm D call. The sequenced sample consisted of blood. Here the CDR3 DNA reads TGTGCCAGCAGTTGGGGAGGGAGTTCCTATGGCTACACCTTC. Its protein is CASSWGGSSYGYTF.